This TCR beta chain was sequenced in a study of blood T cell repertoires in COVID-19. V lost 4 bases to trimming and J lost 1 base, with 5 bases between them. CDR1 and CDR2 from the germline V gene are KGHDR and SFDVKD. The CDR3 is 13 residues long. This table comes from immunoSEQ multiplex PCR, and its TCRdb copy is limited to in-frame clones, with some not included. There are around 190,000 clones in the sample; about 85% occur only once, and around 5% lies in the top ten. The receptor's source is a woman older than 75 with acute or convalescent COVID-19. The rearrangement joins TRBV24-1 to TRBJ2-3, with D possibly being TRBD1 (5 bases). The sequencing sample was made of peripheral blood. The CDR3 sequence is CATSEQGTDTQYF. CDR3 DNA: TGTGCCACCAGTGAACAGGGCACAGATACGCAGTATTTT.